The entry below describes one TCR beta chain. The data originate from a study of blood T cell repertoires in COVID-19. Overall study context: Samples came from the United States, Italy and Spain, spanning acute and convalescent COVID-19. PBMCs, B-cell-depleted T cells, or T cells were the source of the cDNA or gDNA that made up the material.

Sequencing was performed with immunoSEQ multiplex PCR; in TCRdb, only in-frame clones are kept and a portion is missing. Found here are roughly 250,000 clones, approximately 90% of them singletons; the top ten hold about 2.1%. This CDR3 is built from 12 residues. The junction had 6 bases not matched to a gene; V was cut back by 4 bases and J by 11 bases. The germline V gene encodes CDR1 MNHEY and CDR2 SMNVEV (reference sequence). Living in 24 US areas, the participants were between roughly 18 and 90 years of age. The J gene is TRBJ2-3, the V gene TRBV27, with 7 bases matching TRBD2. This TCR was recovered from a woman aged 40 to 55 with acute COVID-19. Sequencing input: PBMCs or T cells enriched from blood (not recorded which). Written as DNA, the CDR3 is TGTGCCAGCAGTTCTCCGGGGGGTAGGCAGTATTTT. This translates into CASSSPGGRQYF.